This entry concerns a single T cell receptor (beta chain). This entry belongs to a study of cytomegalovirus exposure and HLA in healthy donors. PCR used 60 Vbeta primers and 13 Jbeta primers. Profiling relied on immunoSEQ multiplex PCR, and the TCRdb table lists in-frame clones only, not all of them. The sample yields about 200,000 clones, 83% seen once. Germline V gene lookup returns CDR1 SGHRS and CDR2 YFSETQ. CDR3 length equals 13 residues. The V gene end was trimmed by 4 bases and the J gene end by 8 bases; junction bases not matched to a gene: 8. This clonotype originated in a man aged 35-49 years in good health and CMV-seropositive. The chain recombines TRBV5-1 with TRBJ2-5; 7 nucleotides match TRBD1. Sequenced sample: PBMCs. CDR3 region: CASSRDRASTQYF. The CDR3 bases are TGCGCCAGCAGCCGGGACAGAGCTTCCACCCAGTACTTC.